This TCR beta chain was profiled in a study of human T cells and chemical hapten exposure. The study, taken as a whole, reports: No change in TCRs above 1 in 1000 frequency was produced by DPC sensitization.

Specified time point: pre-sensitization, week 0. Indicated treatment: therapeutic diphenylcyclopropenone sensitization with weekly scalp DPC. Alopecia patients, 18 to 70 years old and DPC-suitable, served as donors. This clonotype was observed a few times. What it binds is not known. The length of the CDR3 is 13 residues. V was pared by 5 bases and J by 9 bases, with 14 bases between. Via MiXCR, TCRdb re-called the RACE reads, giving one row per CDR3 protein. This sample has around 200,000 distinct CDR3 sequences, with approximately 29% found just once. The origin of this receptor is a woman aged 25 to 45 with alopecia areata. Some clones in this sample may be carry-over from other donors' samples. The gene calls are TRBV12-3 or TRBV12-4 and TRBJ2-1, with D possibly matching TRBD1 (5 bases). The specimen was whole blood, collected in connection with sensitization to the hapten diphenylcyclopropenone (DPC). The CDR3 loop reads CASSNSQGTEQFF. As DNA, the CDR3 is TGTGCCAGCAGTAACTCTCAGGGCACTGAGCAGTTCTTC.